What follows is one T cell receptor beta chain and its context. Its antigen is unidentified. This record comes from a study of human T cells and chemical hapten exposure. On the study more broadly: Largely, small differences in pooled library volume made per-sample TCR yields vary. Study-wide results and caveats: Once DPC sensitization occurred, TCRs above 1 in 1000 frequency showed no change.

Unseparated into fractions, whole blood served as the source from which total RNA was extracted. The CDR3 is 13 amino acids. CDR1 and CDR2 (germline): MNHEY, SMNVEV (reference sequence). V shed 5 bases and J shed 5 bases, with 12 bases lying between them. The study's library attached unique molecular identifiers to single cDNA molecules. In the original workflow: Counts of TCRs in each sample centred on a median of approximately 96,000 and extended from approximately 20,000 to 700,000. TCRdb re-called the reads through MiXCR, storing one row per CDR3 protein. The authors' filters were not applied to this entry. In the table there are about 120,000 distinct CDR3 sequences, more than 8.5% of which are singletons.

This chain connects TRBV27 to TRBJ2-5, with D possibly TRBD2 on 6 matching bases. Input material: whole blood. The receptor was isolated from a human donor in good health. Some clones in this sample may be carry-over from other donors' samples. The CDR3 coding sequence is TGTGCCAGCAGTCCCCACCGGGGGGAGACCCAGTACTTC. It yields the protein CASSPHRGETQYF.